Listed here is a single T cell receptor beta chain. Original data processing: Amplification from reference gene primers served as the basis for estimated nucleated cell counts. The method was immunoSEQ multiplex PCR; TCRdb's version includes in-frame clones alone and lacks a portion of them. The V and J calls and clone size are taken from that table; D and trimming were inferred from the DNA. The sample yields under 200,000 clones, 89% seen once. This sample is drawn from a study of blood T cell repertoires in COVID-19. The V segment lost 6 bases and the J segment 4 bases; nucleotides outside the gene matches: 7. The CDR3 has 15 amino acids. CDR1 is SGHDN and CDR2 is FVKESK in the germline V gene.

This sequence was found in a woman younger than 30 who had recovered from COVID-19. The specimen sequenced was PBMCs or T cells enriched from blood (not recorded which). The V call is TRBV14, the J call TRBJ1-3; 9 bases agree with TRBD1. In nucleotides, the CDR3 is TGTGCCAGCAGGTTCGGGACAGGGTACGGAAACACCATATATTTT. It translates to CASRFGTGYGNTIYF.